The sequence of this T cell receptor beta chain was determined in a study of blood T cell repertoires in COVID-19. Study information: PBMCs, B-cell-depleted T cells, or T cells were the source of the cDNA or gDNA that made up the material.

This CDR3 spans 17 amino acids. Germline V lookup: CDR1 SNHLY, CDR2 FYNNEI. The ends lost 6 bases at V and 1 base at J; junction bases unmatched: 12. Here immunoSEQ multiplex PCR was the method, and the copy in TCRdb shows in-frame clones only, minus some. The sample lists approximately 490,000 clones, 75% to 90% occurring once. Enrollees, about 18 to 95 years old, lived in some 24 US areas. Participant-reported clinical history was the basis for cohort assignment. Recovered status applied to Cohort 3 donors who had two consecutive negative PCRs. It also applied to those with clearance or with symptom resolution.

The source is a woman aged 55-70 years who had recovered from COVID-19. The chain has TRBV2 and TRBJ1-1; the match to TRBD1 covers 9 bases. The sequenced sample consisted of PBMCs or T cells enriched from blood (not recorded which). The CDR3 loop is CASRRAPGQGENTEAFF. CDR3 in DNA: TGTGCCAGCAGGAGGGCCCCGGGACAGGGAGAGAACACTGAAGCTTTCTTT.